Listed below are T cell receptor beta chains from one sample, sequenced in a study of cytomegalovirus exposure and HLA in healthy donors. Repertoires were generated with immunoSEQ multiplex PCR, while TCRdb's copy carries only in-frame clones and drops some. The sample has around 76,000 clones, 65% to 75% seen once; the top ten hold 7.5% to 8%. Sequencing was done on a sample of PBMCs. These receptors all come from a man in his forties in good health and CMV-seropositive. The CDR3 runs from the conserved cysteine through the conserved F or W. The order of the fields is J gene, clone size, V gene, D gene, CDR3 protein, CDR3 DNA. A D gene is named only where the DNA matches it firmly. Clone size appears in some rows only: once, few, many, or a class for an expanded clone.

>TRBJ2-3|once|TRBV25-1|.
CASSEVGSLSPDTQYF
TGTGCCAGCAGTGAAGTGGGTAGCCTTTCCCCAGATACGCAGTATTTT
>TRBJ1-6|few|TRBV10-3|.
CAISSNPLGSPLHF
TGTGCCATCAGTTCCAACCCACTAGGTTCACCCCTCCACTTT
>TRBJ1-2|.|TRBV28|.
CASSLWEDRYYGYTF
TGTGCCAGCAGTTTATGGGAGGACCGCTACTATGGCTACACCTTC
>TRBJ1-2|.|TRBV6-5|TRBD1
CASRGDRGASYGYTF
TGTGCCAGCAGGGGGGACAGGGGAGCATCCTATGGCTACACCTTC
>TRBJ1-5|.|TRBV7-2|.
CASSSGGSDQPQHF
TGTGCCAGCAGCTCTGGAGGGTCCGATCAGCCCCAGCATTTT
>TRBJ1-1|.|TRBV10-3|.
CAISLQGRDTEAFF
TGTGCCATCAGCCTACAGGGTAGGGACACTGAAGCTTTCTTT
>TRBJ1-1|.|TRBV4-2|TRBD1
CASSQRTGGTEAFF
TGTGCCAGCAGCCAAAGGACAGGGGGCACTGAAGCTTTCTTT
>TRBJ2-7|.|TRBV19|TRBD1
CASSTLGQGRSYEQYF
TGTGCCAGTAGTACCCTTGGACAGGGCCGATCCTACGAGCAGTACTTC
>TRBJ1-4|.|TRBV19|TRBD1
CASSPRTGTNEKLFF
TGTGCCAGTAGTCCCCGGACAGGTACTAATGAAAAACTGTTTTTT
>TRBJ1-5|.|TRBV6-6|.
CASILTFGQPQHF
TGTGCCAGCATACTAACCTTTGGTCAGCCCCAGCATTTT
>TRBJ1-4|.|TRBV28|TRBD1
CASSLGTGVFGILFF
TGTGCCAGCAGTCTCGGGACAGGGGTCTTTGGAATACTGTTTTTT
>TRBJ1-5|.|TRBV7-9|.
CASSSGESNQPQHF
TGTGCCAGCAGCTCAGGGGAGAGCAATCAGCCCCAGCATTTT
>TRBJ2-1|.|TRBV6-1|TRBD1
CASSVTGTNNEQFF
TGTGCCAGCAGTGTGACAGGGACCAACAATGAGCAGTTCTTC
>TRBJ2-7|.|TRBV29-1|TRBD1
CSAGKQGQREQYF
TGCAGCGCTGGAAAACAGGGGCAGCGCGAGCAGTACTTC
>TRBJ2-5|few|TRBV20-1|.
CSANLGETQYF
TGCAGTGCAAACCTAGGAGAGACCCAGTACTTC
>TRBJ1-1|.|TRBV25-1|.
CASSPQDFAEAFF
TGTGCCAGCAGTCCACAGGATTTCGCTGAAGCTTTCTTT
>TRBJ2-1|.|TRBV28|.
CASSLGGGHRLYNEQFF
TGTGCCAGCAGTTTAGGGGGGGGACACCGGCTCTACAATGAGCAGTTCTTC
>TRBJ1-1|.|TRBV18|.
CASSPQGPQNTEAFF
TGTGCCAGCTCACCACAGGGGCCCCAGAACACTGAAGCTTTCTTT
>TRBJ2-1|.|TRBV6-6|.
CASSQTAGGSYNEQFF
TGTGCCAGCAGTCAAACGGCCGGAGGCTCCTACAATGAGCAGTTCTTC
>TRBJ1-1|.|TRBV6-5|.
CASSDRRTNTEAFF
TGTGCCAGCAGTGACAGGCGGACGAACACTGAAGCTTTCTTT
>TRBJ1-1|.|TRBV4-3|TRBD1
CASSHLGQGKGEAFF
TGCGCCAGCAGCCATTTGGGACAGGGCAAAGGTGAAGCTTTCTTT
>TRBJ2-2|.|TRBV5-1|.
CASSPQSGATGELFF
TGCGCCAGCAGCCCTCAGTCAGGGGCCACCGGGGAGCTGTTTTTT
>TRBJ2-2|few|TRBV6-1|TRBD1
CASSEFGDRGPNGELFF
TGTGCCAGCAGTGAATTCGGGGACAGGGGGCCTAACGGGGAGCTGTTTTTT
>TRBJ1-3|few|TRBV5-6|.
CASSLSSSGNTIYF
TGTGCCAGCAGCTTGTCCAGCTCTGGAAACACCATATATTTT
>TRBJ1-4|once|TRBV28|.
CASSGGGPTNEKLFF
TGTGCCAGCAGTGGGGGGGGGCCAACTAATGAAAAACTGTTTTTT
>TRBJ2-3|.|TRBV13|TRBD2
CASSLGASGYTDTQYF
TGTGCCAGCAGCTTAGGAGCTAGCGGATACACAGATACGCAGTATTTT
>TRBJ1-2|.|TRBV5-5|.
CASSPRTWEYGYTF
TGTGCCAGCAGCCCACGGACGTGGGAGTATGGCTACACCTTC
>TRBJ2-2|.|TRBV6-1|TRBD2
CASSLGGDTGELFF
TGTGCCAGCAGTCTGGGGGGGGACACCGGGGAGCTGTTTTTT
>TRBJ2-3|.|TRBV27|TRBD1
CASSLTDRVPDTQYF
TGTGCCAGCAGTTTAACGGACAGGGTCCCAGATACGCAGTATTTT
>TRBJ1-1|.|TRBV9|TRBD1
CASNKDRARTEAFF
TGTGCCAGCAACAAAGACAGGGCTCGCACTGAAGCTTTCTTT
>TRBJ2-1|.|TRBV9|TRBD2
CASSQKQLAPNEQFF
TGTGCCAGCAGCCAAAAACAACTAGCGCCCAATGAGCAGTTCTTC
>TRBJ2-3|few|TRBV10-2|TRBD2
CASSESLAGVEDTQYF
TGCGCCAGCAGTGAGTCATTAGCGGGGGTGGAAGATACGCAGTATTTT
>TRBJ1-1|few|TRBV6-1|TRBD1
CASRGDRANTEAFF
TGTGCCAGCAGGGGGGACAGGGCTAACACTGAAGCTTTCTTT
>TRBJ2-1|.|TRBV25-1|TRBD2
CASSPGTSGTRGGYEQFF
TGTGCCAGCAGTCCCGGGACTAGCGGGACTAGGGGGGGGTACGAGCAGTTCTTC
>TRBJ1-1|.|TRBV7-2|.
CASSSTAPTEAFF
TGTGCCAGCAGCTCGACAGCGCCCACTGAAGCTTTCTTT
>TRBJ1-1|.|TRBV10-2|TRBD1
CASNTAGGTEAFF
TGCGCCAGCAACACGGCAGGGGGCACTGAAGCTTTCTTT
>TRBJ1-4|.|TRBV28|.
CATGTGSINEKLFF
TGTGCCACCGGAACAGGTTCTATAAATGAAAAACTGTTTTTT
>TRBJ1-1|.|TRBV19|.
CASSTSTGQNTEAFF
TGTGCCAGTAGTACCTCGACAGGACAGAACACTGAAGCTTTCTTT
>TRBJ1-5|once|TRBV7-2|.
CASSLGGVQPQHF
TGTGCCAGCAGCTTGGGGGGAGTGCAGCCCCAGCATTTT
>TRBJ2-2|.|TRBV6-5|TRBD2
CASSRSGGGTGELFF
TGTGCCAGCAGTCGAAGCGGGGGGGGAACCGGGGAGCTGTTTTTT
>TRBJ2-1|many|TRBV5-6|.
CASSLDANPLDSPFF
TGTGCCAGCAGCTTGGATGCGAACCCCCTCGATAGCCCGTTCTTC
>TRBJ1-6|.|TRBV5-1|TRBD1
CASTLRDRGNSPLHF
TGCGCCAGCACCCTGAGGGACAGGGGTAATTCACCCCTCCACTTT
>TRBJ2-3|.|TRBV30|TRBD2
CALCTGTSGTDTQYF
TGTGCCTTGTGCACCGGGACTAGCGGCACAGATACGCAGTATTTT
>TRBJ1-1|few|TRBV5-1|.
CASSIQGRAEAFF
TGCGCCAGCAGCATCCAGGGTCGGGCTGAAGCTTTCTTT
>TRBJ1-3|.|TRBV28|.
CASSLVDTIYF
TGTGCCAGCAGTCTAGTAGACACCATATATTTT
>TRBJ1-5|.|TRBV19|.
CASTLEGDQPQHF
TGTGCTAGTACACTAGAGGGGGATCAGCCCCAGCATTTT
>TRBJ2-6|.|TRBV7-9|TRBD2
CASCWGGAGANVLTF
TGTGCCAGTTGCTGGGGGGGGGCTGGGGCCAACGTCCTGACTTTC
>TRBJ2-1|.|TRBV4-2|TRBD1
CASSRPQGSEQFF
TGTGCCAGCAGCCGCCCACAGGGGTCTGAGCAGTTCTTC
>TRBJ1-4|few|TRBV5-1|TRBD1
CASSRDRVSEKLFF
TGCGCCAGCAGCCGGGACAGGGTTAGCGAAAAACTGTTTTTT
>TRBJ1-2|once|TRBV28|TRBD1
CASSLTGIYGYTF
TGTGCCAGCAGTTTGACAGGGATCTATGGCTACACCTTC
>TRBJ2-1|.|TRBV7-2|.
CASSSSRGRAYNEQFF
TGTGCCAGCAGCTCGTCTAGGGGGAGGGCCTACAATGAGCAGTTCTTC
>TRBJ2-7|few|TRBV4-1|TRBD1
CASSPGQASYEQYF
TGCGCCAGCAGCCCGGGACAGGCGTCCTACGAGCAGTACTTC
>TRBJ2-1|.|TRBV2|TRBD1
CASSERGGTGGNEQFF
TGTGCCAGCAGTGAACGGGGGGGGACAGGGGGCAATGAGCAGTTCTTC
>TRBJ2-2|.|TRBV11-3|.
CASSRGTGELFF
TGTGCCAGCAGCCGGGGGACCGGGGAGCTGTTTTTT
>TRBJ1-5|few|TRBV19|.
CASSIYRKTSNQPQHF
TGTGCCAGTAGTATCTACAGGAAAACTAGCAATCAGCCCCAGCATTTT
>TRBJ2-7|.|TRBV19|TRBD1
CASSRGQGVPYEQYF
TGTGCCAGTAGTAGGGGACAGGGGGTTCCCTACGAGCAGTACTTC
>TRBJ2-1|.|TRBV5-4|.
CASSLGLPGNEQFF
TGTGCCAGCAGCTTGGGACTTCCGGGGAATGAGCAGTTCTTC